Shown below are 25 T cell receptor beta chains from a single sample sequenced in a study of cytomegalovirus exposure and HLA in healthy donors. The PCR ran on 60 Vbeta and 13 Jbeta primers. The data were produced by immunoSEQ multiplex PCR, yet TCRdb's version contains in-frame clones alone and is incomplete. The sample holds 150,000 to 200,000 clones, around 81% seen once. The sequenced material came from PBMCs. The receptors derive from a woman between 40 and 50 years old in good health and CMV-seronegative.

The rearrangement joins TRBV28 to TRBJ1-2, with D perhaps TRBD1 (6 bases). This CDR3 has 14 residues. CDR1 and CDR2 (germline): MDHEN, SYDVKM. Deletions cut 6 bases from V and 5 bases from J, with 16 bases between. CDR3 sequence (DNA): TGTGCCAGCAGCAGAATAGGACAGCAATATGGCTACACCTTC. It yields the protein CASSRIGQQYGYTF.

The J gene is TRBJ1-5, the V gene TRBV19; 7 bases map to TRBD1. The germline CDR1 and CDR2 sequences are LNHDA and SQIVND (reference sequence). Trimming at V came to 8 bases and at J to 4 bases, leaving 11 bases not matched to a gene. The CDR3 has 15 amino acids. The DNA of the CDR3 is TGTGCCAGTGCTACAGGGGCGTCGGGGAATCAGCCCCAGCATTTT. It codes for CASATGASGNQPQHF.

The V and J genes are TRBV27 and TRBJ2-5, with D maybe TRBD1 (6 bases). V was shortened by 3 bases and J by 5 bases, with 13 bases between the two germline ends. The germline V gene has CDR1 MNHEY and CDR2 SMNVEV (reference sequence). This CDR3 spans 14 amino acids. This chain's CDR3 is CASSLAGAVETQYF. CDR3 DNA: TGTGCCAGCAGTTTGGCAGGGGCTGTGGAGACCCAGTACTTC.

The gene calls are TRBV11-2 and TRBJ1-4; 7 nucleotides match TRBD1. This CDR3 spans 17 amino acids. Looked up from germline, CDR1 is SGHAT and CDR2 is FQNNGV. V lost 1 base to trimming and J lost 4 bases; unmatched junction nucleotides: 9. CDR3 protein: CASSLVSAGGVNEKLFF. Written as DNA, the CDR3 is TGTGCCAGCAGCTTAGTATCGGCAGGGGGTGTTAATGAAAAACTGTTTTTT.

This clone came up once. The chain joins TRBV2 to TRBJ1-1; a weak D match, TRBD1 (5 bases). CDR3 length: 14 residues. Between the trimmed V and J ends, which lost 6 bases and 6 bases, there was a span of 17 bases. Germline V gives CDR1 SNHLY, CDR2 FYNNEI. The CDR3: CASRGGYGEAEAFF. CDR3 nucleotides: TGTGCCAGCAGGGGGGGTTACGGTGAAGCTGAAGCTTTCTTT.

The J gene is TRBJ1-2, the V gene TRBV4-1; D is perhaps TRBD1 (6 bases). Germline loops: CDR1 MGHRA, CDR2 YSYEKL. This CDR3 region has 15 residues. Between the trimmed V and J ends, which lost 1 base and 8 bases, there was a span of 17 bases. This chain's CDR3 is CASSQGRGGFEGYTF. The CDR3 DNA reads TGCGCCAGCAGCCAAGGCAGGGGCGGCTTCGAAGGCTACACCTTC.

The CDR3: CASSFMAGGRGQFF. DNA for the CDR3: TGTGCCAGCAGCTTCATGGCCGGCGGGAGGGGGCAGTTCTTC. The rearrangement uses TRBV7-8 and TRBJ2-1; 9 bases align to TRBD2. The CDR3 totals 14 residues. Germline CDR1 reads SGHVS; CDR2 reads FQNEAQ. The trim removed 3 bases at V and 12 bases at J, leaving 9 bases unmatched.

The chain is built from TRBV19 and TRBJ2-1; TRBD2 agrees at 9 bases. The CDR3 contains 19 residues. V gave up 4 bases and J gave up 5 bases; unmatched junction bases: 18. Germline V gives CDR1 LNHDA, CDR2 SQIVND (reference sequence). CDR3: CASSKAGGGSGTGDNEQFF. CDR3 coding DNA: TGTGCCAGTAGTAAAGCGGGAGGTGGATCGGGAACAGGAGACAATGAGCAGTTCTTC.

V gene TRBV19 combines with J gene TRBJ2-2; 8 bases map to TRBD1. This CDR3 is 16 amino acids long. CDR1 and CDR2 (germline): LNHDA, SQIVND (reference sequence). J gave up 7 bases and V 7 bases, and 14 bases lay outside the gene matches. CDR3 amino acids: CASTRELTGAIGELFF. In DNA, the CDR3 is TGTGCCAGTACCCGTGAATTGACAGGGGCGATCGGGGAGCTGTTTTTT.

The chain couples TRBV27 to TRBJ2-7, with 14 bases matching TRBD2. The CDR3 runs 16 residues. CDR1 and CDR2 (germline): MNHEY, SMNVEV (reference sequence). Trimming removed 1 base from V and 6 bases from J; junction bases left unmatched: 5. The CDR3 sequence is CASSLLGTSGRAEQYF. CDR3 DNA sequence: TGTGCCAGCAGTTTATTGGGGACTAGCGGGAGAGCCGAGCAGTACTTC.

The genes are TRBV25-1 and TRBJ1-1; 7 bases map to TRBD1. The germline CDR1 and CDR2 sequences are MGHDK and SYGVNS. CDR3 length equals 15 residues. J was trimmed by 1 base and V by 2 bases; bases with no gene match: 4. CDR3 sequence: CASSEGGTENTEAFF. The CDR3 nucleotides read TGTGCCAGCAGTGAAGGAGGGACAGAGAACACTGAAGCTTTCTTT.

The chain carries TRBV30 and TRBJ2-7, with 12 bases that match TRBD2. The germline V gene encodes CDR1 GTSNPN and CDR2 SVGIG (reference sequence). The CDR3 has 15 residues. V dropped 2 bases and J dropped 7; count of bases not matched to a gene: 9. The CDR3 nucleotides read TGTGCCTGGAGTCGTCTAGCGGGAGGGCCGGAAGAGCAGTACTTC. Encoded protein: CAWSRLAGGPEEQYF.

The chain has TRBV5-1 and TRBJ1-4, with D tentatively TRBD1 (6 bases). V shed 0 bases and J shed 7 bases, with 10 bases lying between them. Per germline, CDR1 SGHRS and CDR2 YFSETQ. The CDR3 has 14 residues. This CDR3 reads CASSLEGRGEKLFF. Here the CDR3 DNA reads TGCGCCAGCAGCTTGGAGGGCAGGGGTGAAAAACTGTTTTTT. Filled out from reference TRBV5-1 and TRBJ1-4, the complete variable domain reads KAGVTQTPRYLIKTRGQQVTLSCSPISGHRSVSWYQQTPGQGLQFLFEYFSETQRNKGNFPGRFSGRQFSNSRSEMNVSTLELGDSALYLCASSLEGRGEKLFFGSGTQLSVL.

The V and J genes are TRBV30 and TRBJ2-7; 13 bases match TRBD2. Losses at the gene ends were 4 bases for V and 5 bases for J; bases not matched to a gene: 8. The CDR3 spans 15 residues. Per germline, CDR1 GTSNPN and CDR2 SVGIG (reference sequence). The CDR3 protein is CAWNGLAGEPNEQYF. The DNA for the CDR3 is TGTGCCTGGAACGGACTAGCGGGAGAACCGAACGAGCAGTACTTC.

V usage is TRBV6-5 and J usage is TRBJ1-4; D might be TRBD1 (5 bases). The CDR3 totals 14 residues. The germline CDR1 and CDR2 sequences are MNHEY and SVGAGI. V lost 0 bases and J lost 9, with 11 bases in between. The CDR3 is CASSYSKGQQKLFF. In DNA, the CDR3 is TGTGCCAGCAGTTACTCGAAGGGGCAGCAAAAACTGTTTTTT.

This chain links TRBV9 with TRBJ2-1, with 10 bases aligning to TRBD2. V lost 0 bases, J lost 7 bases, and 7 bases stayed unmatched. The CDR3 contains 16 residues. Germline CDR1 SGDLS, CDR2 YYNGEE. The DNA for the CDR3 is TGTGCCAGCAGCGTAGCGTCTAGCGGGGGCTATAATGAGCAGTTCTTC. Its translation: CASSVASSGGYNEQFF.

This clone was seen just once. The chain joins TRBV15 to TRBJ1-1; the match to TRBD1 covers 9 bases. Germline assignment: CDR1 LNHNV and CDR2 YYDKDF (reference sequence). The CDR3 contains 15 residues. The V gene end was trimmed by 3 bases and the J gene end by 4 bases; junction bases not matched to a gene: 6. CDR3 residues: CATSSGTGWPTEAFF. The CDR3 coding sequence is TGTGCCACCAGCAGCGGGACAGGGTGGCCCACTGAAGCTTTCTTT.

This chain joins TRBV6-1 and TRBJ1-3; no definite D call. V was pared by 8 bases and J by 2 bases, with 13 bases between. This CDR3 region has 14 residues. Germline V gene lookup returns CDR1 MNHNS and CDR2 SASEGT. In DNA form, the CDR3 reads TGTGCCAGCGAAGAGGGAGGGACTGGAAACACCATATATTTT. Its translation is CASEEGGTGNTIYF.

The rearrangement uses TRBV5-4 and TRBJ2-5; maybe TRBD2 (6 bases). The germline gives CDR1 SGHNT, CDR2 YYREEE (reference sequence). There are 15 residues in the CDR3. V lost 1 base, J lost 5 bases, and 15 bases lay in between. The CDR3, as DNA: TGTGCCAGCAGCTTGTGGTGGGGAGGTGAGGAGACCCAGTACTTC. Translation: CASSLWWGGEETQYF.

This clone has a handful of counts. The chain recombines TRBV29-1 with TRBJ1-1, with 9 bases fitting TRBD1. The CDR3 is 13 amino acids. CDR1 SQVTM and CDR2 ANQGSEA come from the germline V gene. The V and J ends lost 5 bases and 5 bases, in that order; junction bases with no gene match: 6. CDR3 sequence reads: CSVTGTGRTEAFF. CDR3 bases: TGCAGCGTTACCGGGACAGGGCGAACTGAAGCTTTCTTT.

This clone has only one observation. The rearrangement joins TRBV7-9 to TRBJ2-2; a weak D match, TRBD2 (6 bases). The CDR3 sequence is 17 residues long. CDR1 and CDR2 from the germline V gene are SEHNR and FQNEAQ (reference sequence). V lost 5 bases, J lost 0 bases, and 16 bases lay in between. The CDR3 DNA follows: TGTGCCAGCAGCCAGTCGAAAGGAGGGACGAACACCGGGGAGCTGTTTTTT. Its protein is CASSQSKGGTNTGELFF.

This clone was seen only a few times. V is TRBV5-1 and J is TRBJ2-7; D might be TRBD1 (8 bases). Trimming shortened V by 4 bases and J by 4 bases, and 15 bases separated the two germline ends. This CDR3 has 14 amino acids. Germline loops: CDR1 SGHRS, CDR2 YFSETQ. CDR3 sequence: CASSVQGGPYEQYF. The CDR3, as DNA: TGCGCCAGCAGCGTACAGGGGGGGCCTTACGAGCAGTACTTC.

This clone was observed a single time. The chain carries TRBV29-1 and TRBJ1-1; 7 bases fit TRBD1. Trimming removed 7 bases from V and 1 base from J; junction bases left unmatched: 3. Per germline, CDR1 SQVTM and CDR2 ANQGSEA. The CDR3 consists of 12 residues. CDR3 DNA sequence: TGCAGCGGGGGACAGCCGAACACTGAAGCTTTCTTT. It codes for CSGGQPNTEAFF.

V is TRBV9 and J is TRBJ2-2, with 9 positions matching TRBD1. J lost 5 bases, V lost 0 bases, and 11 bases had no gene match. The CDR3 runs 18 residues. From germline, CDR1 is SGDLS and CDR2 YYNGEE. The CDR3 here is CASSVALLDRGDTGELFF. CDR3 nucleotide sequence: TGTGCCAGCAGCGTAGCTTTGTTGGACAGGGGCGATACCGGGGAGCTGTTTTTT.

V usage is TRBV2 and J usage is TRBJ2-5, with D possibly being TRBD2 (5 bases). TRBJ2-7 matches the DNA end more closely, so the J call is doubtful. The CDR3 runs 12 residues. Per germline, CDR1 SNHLY and CDR2 FYNNEI. CDR3 sequence (DNA): TGTGCCAGCAACCGGGATGCCTACGAGCAGTACTTC. Encoded protein: CASNRDAYEQYF.